A selection of T cell receptor beta chains follows, all from one sample in a study of blood T cell repertoires in COVID-19. Assay used: immunoSEQ multiplex PCR; TCRdb lists only in-frame clones, some missing. The repertoire includes roughly 500,000 clones, approximately 90% of them detected once, and approximately 1.8% sits in the top ten. The material sequenced was PBMCs or T cells enriched from blood (not recorded which). The receptor set was obtained from a woman between 40 and 55 years old who had recovered from COVID-19. The CDR3 runs from the conserved cysteine through the conserved F or W. The order of the fields is J gene, clone size, V gene, D gene, CDR3 DNA, CDR3 protein. The D gene is left open where the match is weak. Size tells how often a clone was seen (once, few, many) or the class of an expanded clone, and some rows leave it out.

>TRBJ2-2|-|TRBV5-8|TRBD1
TGTGCCAGCAGCTCAACCGGGACAGGGGACACCGGGGAGCTGTTTTTT
CASSSTGTGDTGELFF
>TRBJ2-5|few|TRBV5-1|TRBD1
TGCGCCAGCAGCCAAGGGACAGCTCAAGAGACCCAGTACTTC
CASSQGTAQETQYF
>TRBJ2-1|-|TRBV6-4|TRBD2
TGTGCCAGCAGCCGCGGGAGGTTAGATGAGCAGTTCTTC
CASSRGRLDEQFF
>TRBJ2-3|-|TRBV9|-
TGTGCCAGCAGCGATACTAGTTTTACTAGCACAGATACGCAGTATTTT
CASSDTSFTSTDTQYF
>TRBJ2-2|-|TRBV6-5|-
TGTGCCAGCAGACAGGATCGGGCCCCCGGGGAGCTGTTTTTT
CASRQDRAPGELFF
>TRBJ2-1|-|TRBV4-1|-
TGCGCCAGCAGACATAGCGGCAACTCCTACAATGAGCAGTTCTTC
CASRHSGNSYNEQFF
>TRBJ2-1|-|TRBV29-1|TRBD1
TGCAGCGTTTTAGGGACAGAACTCTCCTACAATGAGCAGTTCTTC
CSVLGTELSYNEQFF
>TRBJ2-1|-|TRBV13|TRBD2
TGTGCCAGCAGCGACCTAGCGGGAGGGCGAGTGAATGAGCAGTTCTTC
CASSDLAGGRVNEQFF
>TRBJ2-1|-|TRBV13|-
TGTGCCAGCATAGAAGCGGGCAGCTCCTACAATGAGCAGTTCTTC
CASIEAGSSYNEQFF
>TRBJ2-1|-|TRBV27|-
TGTGCCAGCACATCTTACGGGGGCTACAATGAGCAGTTCTTC
CASTSYGGYNEQFF
>TRBJ1-6|-|TRBV4-1|TRBD1
TGCGCCAGCAGCCAAGTAGTTGCCAGGGGGGAATTACGTTCACCCCTCCACTTT
CASSQVVARGELRSPLHF
>TRBJ2-5|-|TRBV6-5|TRBD2
TGTGCCAGCCGAAGCGGGAGGGCCGGAGGGGAGACCCAGTACTTC
CASRSGRAGGETQYF
>TRBJ2-3|-|TRBV12-3/TRBV12-4|TRBD1
TGTGCCAGCAGTTCCGGACAGGGAAATACGCAGTATTTT
CASSSGQGNTQYF
>TRBJ2-3|-|TRBV7-2|TRBD2
TGTGCCAGCAGCTTAGTGGCAGCGGGGGATACGCAGTATTTT
CASSLVAAGDTQYF
>TRBJ2-1|once|TRBV19|-
TGTGCCAGTAGTAGCCGGACTACCTACAATGAGCAGTTCTTC
CASSSRTTYNEQFF
>TRBJ2-4|once|TRBV10-3|TRBD1
TGTGCCATCAGTGAGAGGACAGGACCAAGTGAAAACATTCAGTACTTC
CAISERTGPSENIQYF
>TRBJ2-7|-|TRBV7-8|TRBD1
TGTGCCAGCAGCTGGGACAGTCCAGGCGAGCAGTACTTC
CASSWDSPGEQYF
>TRBJ1-4|-|TRBV30|-
TGTGCCTGGAGTGGCGAAAATGAAAAACTGTTTTTT
CAWSGENEKLFF
>TRBJ2-5|-|TRBV9|-
TGTGCCAGCAGCGTAGAGGTGGGAGGGGGAGAGACCCAGTACTTC
CASSVEVGGGETQYF
>TRBJ2-7|-|TRBV5-8|TRBD1
TGTGCCAGCAGCCTCGAAGGGGGACAGACTTACGAGCAGTACTTC
CASSLEGGQTYEQYF
>TRBJ1-6|-|TRBV6-1|-
TGTGCCAGCAGTGACACGCCGGACAGCTCGATTTCACCCCTCCACTTT
CASSDTPDSSISPLHF
>TRBJ2-7|once|TRBV10-2|TRBD2
TGCGCCAGCAGTGAAGGACTAGGGAGCTCCTACGAGCAGTACTTC
CASSEGLGSSYEQYF
>TRBJ2-5|-|TRBV20-1|TRBD2
TGCAGTGCTAGTCACTATAGACTAGCGGTTCAAGAGACCCAGTACTTC
CSASHYRLAVQETQYF
>TRBJ1-2|-|TRBV12-3/TRBV12-4|-
TGTGCCAGTCGTGCTCAGGTAGCAGGGGGCTACACCTTC
CASRAQVAGGYTF
>TRBJ1-1|-|TRBV14|-
TGTGCCAGCAGCCCGACTGCTTGGAACACTGAAGCTTTCTTT
CASSPTAWNTEAFF
>TRBJ2-1|-|TRBV7-2|TRBD1
TGTGCCAGCAGCCTTAATTACCGACAGGGGGAGGATGAGCAGTTCTTC
CASSLNYRQGEDEQFF
>TRBJ2-1|-|TRBV4-1|TRBD2
TGCGCCAGCAGCCGGTTGACTAGCGGGGAATACAATGAGCAGTTCTTC
CASSRLTSGEYNEQFF
>TRBJ2-3|-|TRBV19|-
TGTGCCAGTAGTCCCTGGAGGATGGATACGCAGTATTTT
CASSPWRMDTQYF
>TRBJ1-4|-|TRBV2|TRBD1
TGTGCCAGCTCTATGGACAGGATCATAACTAATGAAAAACTGTTTTTT
CASSMDRIITNEKLFF
>TRBJ2-1|-|TRBV6-5|-
TGTGCCAGCAGCCCCCGACTAGTCAATGAGCAGTTCTTC
CASSPRLVNEQFF
>TRBJ2-1|-|TRBV7-7|-
TGTGCTAGCAGCTTAATCCCGGGGACGGGGGCCTACAATGAGCAGTTCTTC
CASSLIPGTGAYNEQFF
>TRBJ2-3|-|TRBV10-1|TRBD2
TGCGCCAGCAGAGAGGCTAGCGGGAGCACAGATACGCAGTATTTT
CASREASGSTDTQYF
>TRBJ2-1|-|TRBV12-5|TRBD2
TGTGCTAGTGGTGGGGGGGAGCGGAGTAGCAAGCAGTTCTTC
CASGGGERSSKQFF
>TRBJ1-2|-|TRBV6-1|-
TGTGCCAGCAGTGAATGGGCTAATTATGGCTACACCTTC
CASSEWANYGYTF
>TRBJ1-4|-|TRBV19|TRBD1
TGTGCCAGTAGGGACAGGGGCTCTAATGAAAAACTGTTTTTT
CASRDRGSNEKLFF
>TRBJ1-2|-|TRBV24-1|-
TGTGCCACCAGCACTTCGACAGAGGTTGGCTACACCTTC
CATSTSTEVGYTF
>TRBJ1-2|-|TRBV27|-
TGTGCCAGCCACAGCCTTAACTATGGCTACACCTTC
CASHSLNYGYTF
>TRBJ1-1|-|TRBV19|-
TGTGCCAGTAGTACTAGGTTCACTGAAGCTTTCTTT
CASSTRFTEAFF
>TRBJ2-1|-|TRBV10-3|-
TGTGCCGGCAGCCAAGGACATGGCAATGAGCAGTTCTTC
CAGSQGHGNEQFF
>TRBJ2-3|-|TRBV19|-
TGTGCCACCCGGCACAGGGCCACCACAGATACGCAGTATTTT
CATRHRATTDTQYF
>TRBJ1-1|-|TRBV27|TRBD1
TGTGCCAGCAGTTTATCGGCGGCAGGGGGCACTGAAGCTTTCTTT
CASSLSAAGGTEAFF
>TRBJ2-1|-|TRBV6-2/TRBV6-3|TRBD2
TGTGCCAGCAGTTACTCCCCACTAGCGGGAGGTCGGCAGTTCTTC
CASSYSPLAGGRQFF
>TRBJ1-1|-|TRBV11-2|-
TGTGCCAGCAGCTTCAATCCGGGCACTGAAGCTTTCTTT
CASSFNPGTEAFF
>TRBJ1-6|-|TRBV14|-
TGTGCCAGCAGCCAAGAAGGGGGGGTATATTCACCCCTCCACTTT
CASSQEGGVYSPLHF